Following are 27 T cell receptor beta chains from one sample sequenced in a study of blood T cell repertoires in COVID-19. Profiled with immunoSEQ multiplex PCR; TCRdb holds only in-frame clones, not every one. The sample gives around 150,000 clones, approximately 86% of which show up once; roughly 3.9% is in the top ten. Material for sequencing was peripheral blood. Every receptor here comes from an older woman who had recovered from COVID-19.

The chain uses TRBV5-1 and TRBJ1-1; D not resolved. CDR3 length: 13 residues. Germline CDR1 SGHRS, CDR2 YFSETQ. The V gene lost 0 bases and the J gene lost 6 bases, with 9 bases spanning the gap. CDR3 residues: CASSLVSGSEAFF. The CDR3 nucleotides are TGCGCCAGCAGCTTGGTTTCGGGTTCTGAAGCTTTCTTT.

This clone was seen a handful of times. The V and J genes are TRBV9 and TRBJ2-6; D may be TRBD1 (7 bases). Deletions cut 3 bases from V and 1 base from J, with 14 bases between. The CDR3 spans 17 residues. Germline values: CDR1 SGDLS, CDR2 YYNGEE. The CDR3 here is CASSEEGAGSGANVLTF. DNA of the CDR3: TGTGCCAGCAGCGAGGAGGGGGCAGGTTCTGGGGCCAACGTCCTGACTTTC. The full variable domain, completed using reference TRBV9 and TRBJ2-6, is DSGVTQTPKHLITATGQRVTLRCSPRSGDLSVYWYQQSLDQGLQFLIQYYNGEERAKGNILERFSAQQFPDLHSELNLSSLELGDSALYFCASSEEGAGSGANVLTFGAGSRLTVL.

The CDR3 reads CASSLGMVAGRYGYTF. As DNA, the CDR3 is TGTGCCAGCAGTTTGGGAATGGTTGCAGGGAGGTATGGCTACACCTTC. The chain carries TRBV28 and TRBJ1-2; a weak D match, TRBD1 (5 bases). CDR1 is MDHEN and CDR2 is SYDVKM in the germline V gene. The CDR3 length is 16 residues. Trimming cost V 3 bases and J 5 bases, with 19 bases left between them.

J is TRBJ2-3 and V is TRBV27; the match to TRBD1 covers 8 bases. V lost 2 bases to trimming and J lost 4 bases; unmatched junction nucleotides: 5. CDR1 and CDR2 from the germline V gene are MNHEY and SMNVEV (reference sequence). This CDR3 contains 15 residues. The CDR3: CASSLPGQVPDTQYF. The CDR3 DNA follows: TGTGCCAGCAGTTTACCGGGACAGGTGCCAGATACGCAGTATTTT.

The chain joins TRBV29-1 to TRBJ1-4, with D tentatively TRBD1 (5 bases). CDR1 is SQVTM, CDR2 ANQGSEA, per germline. The CDR3 has 13 residues. Deletions cut 3 bases from V and 8 bases from J, with 13 bases between. The CDR3 DNA reads as TGCAGCGTTGATGGGGGAGGCTCCGAAAAACTGTTTTTT. It yields the protein CSVDGGGSEKLFF.

The rearrangement links TRBV2 to TRBJ1-5; perhaps TRBD1 as D (5 bases). V was trimmed by 5 bases and J by 3 bases, leaving 14 bases between them. Germline V CDR1 and CDR2: SNHLY, FYNNEI. The length of the CDR3 is 15 residues. The CDR3, as DNA: TGTGCCAGCAGTTCCCAGGGAAGTAACAATCAGCCCCAGCATTTT. Amino acids: CASSSQGSNNQPQHF.

Concerning this clone: Other nucleotide sequences in the sample specify the same CDR3. The chain employs TRBV12-3 or TRBV12-4 and TRBJ2-5; a possible D gene is TRBD2 (5 bases). Trimming stripped 6 bases from V and 2 bases from J, with 10 bases between. The CDR3 runs 13 residues. This CDR3 reads CASSTGVQETQYF. In DNA form, the CDR3 reads TGTGCCAGCAGCACCGGGGTACAAGAGACCCAGTACTTC.

The chain is built from TRBV5-6 and TRBJ1-4, with a weak D call TRBD1 (6 bases). Trimming shortened V by 4 bases and J by 7 bases, and 17 bases separated the two germline ends. The length of the CDR3 is 15 residues. Germline V gene sequence: CDR1 SGHDT, CDR2 YYEEEE. The CDR3 here is CASSQMDRIGEKLFF. The CDR3 DNA reads TGTGCCAGCAGCCAGATGGACAGAATCGGTGAAAAACTGTTTTTT.

The rearrangement joins TRBV27 to TRBJ1-2; tentative D call: TRBD1 (5 bases). Germline CDR1 reads MNHEY; CDR2 reads SMNVEV (reference sequence). V shed 5 bases and J shed 3 bases, with 16 bases lying between them. The CDR3 covers 15 residues. CDR3 region: CASSLWWGADYGYTF. DNA for the CDR3: TGTGCCAGCAGTCTATGGTGGGGCGCCGACTATGGCTACACCTTC.

The V call is TRBV28, the J call TRBJ1-6; D is unclear. V lost 4 bases to trimming and J lost 8 bases, with 6 bases between them. Germline V CDR1 and CDR2: MDHEN, SYDVKM. The CDR3 is made up of 12 amino acids. This CDR3 is CASSSGYSPLHF. CDR3 nucleotide sequence: TGTGCCAGCAGTTCGGGGTATTCACCCCTCCACTTT.

The genes are TRBV9 and TRBJ1-1; possible D gene TRBD1, 5 bases. The CDR3 spans 13 residues. V was cut by 0 bases and J by 7 bases, with 10 bases left in between. Germline V gene lookup returns CDR1 SGDLS and CDR2 YYNGEE. DNA for the CDR3: TGTGCCAGCAGCGTAGCTCAGGGTGTTGAAGCTTTCTTT. Amino acids: CASSVAQGVEAFF.

J is TRBJ1-2 and V is TRBV19; 7 positions agree with TRBD1. The V gene end was trimmed by 6 bases and the J gene end by 4 bases; junction bases not matched to a gene: 8. From germline, CDR1 is LNHDA and CDR2 SQIVND (reference sequence). CDR3 length equals 14 residues. As DNA, the CDR3 is TGTGCCAGTAGGCAGCCCGGACAGGTCTATGGCTACACCTTC. Its translation is CASRQPGQVYGYTF.

The chain employs TRBV9 and TRBJ2-3, with 8 bases identical to TRBD2. J was trimmed by 6 bases and V by 0 bases; bases with no gene match: 9. The CDR3 totals 16 residues. CDR1 is SGDLS and CDR2 is YYNGEE in the germline V gene. The CDR3 DNA is TGTGCCAGCAGCGTAGCGGGGAGAGCTAGCGGGGATACGCAGTATTTT. Its protein product is CASSVAGRASGDTQYF.

The chain recombines TRBV5-6 with TRBJ1-1, with TRBD1 as a possible D gene (5 bases). Trimming left V 0 bases short and J 2 bases short, with 17 bases between. The CDR3 loop spans 17 amino acids. Germline loops: CDR1 SGHDT, CDR2 YYEEEE. The CDR3 coding sequence is TGTGCCAGCAGCTTGGTCTGGGGCGCGCGCATAAACACTGAAGCTTTCTTT. Translating it yields CASSLVWGARINTEAFF.

J is TRBJ2-1 and V is TRBV10-3, with TRBD1 identical over 10 bases. After removal of 5 bases from V and 6 bases from J, the junction contained 4 bases not matched to a gene. Germline CDR1 ENHRY, CDR2 SYGVKD. CDR3 size: 14 residues. The CDR3 coding sequence is TGTGCCATCAGTACCGGGACAGGGGCCAATGAGCAGTTCTTC. Translation: CAISTGTGANEQFF.

This rearrangement joins TRBV7-6 to TRBJ2-3; TRBD2 matches 11 bases. With 8 bases clipped from V and 1 base from J, the junction kept 5 bases outside the gene matches. The CDR3 is made up of 15 amino acids. From germline, CDR1 is SGHVS and CDR2 FNYEAQ. DNA of the CDR3: TGTGCCAGCGCGCCGGGACTAGCGGGCACAGATACGCAGTATTTT. This encodes CASAPGLAGTDTQYF.

The chain has TRBV30 and TRBJ1-2, with 9 bases that match TRBD1. V gave up 3 bases and J gave up 7 bases; unmatched junction bases: 3. Germline-derived CDR1 and CDR2 are GTSNPN and SVGIG (reference sequence). The CDR3 extends over 12 amino acids. CDR3 in amino acids: CAWRTGGIGYTF. As DNA, the CDR3 is TGTGCCTGGAGGACAGGGGGTATTGGCTACACCTTC. Using reference TRBV30 and TRBJ1-2 for the parts outside the CDR3, the full variable domain is SQTIHQWPATLVQPVGSPLSLECTVEGTSNPNLYWYRQAAGRGLQLLFYSVGIGQISSEVPQNLSASRPQDRQFILSSKKLLLSDSGFYLCAWRTGGIGYTFGSGTRLTVV.

The chain recombines TRBV7-9 with TRBJ1-1; D might be TRBD1 (5 bases). The CDR3 extends over 14 amino acids. V dropped 5 bases and J dropped 5 bases, with 15 bases sitting between them. Germline V gene data show CDR1 as SEHNR and CDR2 as FQNEAQ (reference sequence). CDR3 DNA: TGTGCCAGCAGCCCCGTGGGGGGGTCTACTGAAGCTTTCTTT. Translation gives CASSPVGGSTEAFF.

This chain connects TRBV28 to TRBJ1-3; 10 bases align to TRBD1. The V and J ends lost 7 bases and 1 base, in that order; junction bases with no gene match: 4. The germline CDR1 and CDR2 sequences are MDHEN and SYDVKM. This CDR3 has 15 amino acids. The CDR3 DNA follows: TGTGCCAGCACGACAGGGGGCAGGTCTGGAAACACCATATATTTT. It translates to CASTTGGRSGNTIYF.

The V call is TRBV7-7, the J call TRBJ2-3, with 8 bases matching TRBD1. Trimming removed 5 bases from V and 1 base from J; junction bases left unmatched: 11. The CDR3 contains 17 residues. Per the germline V gene, CDR1 is SSHAT and CDR2 is FNYEAQ (reference sequence). The CDR3 here is CASSLLPDRGRTDTQYF. The CDR3 DNA reads TGTGCCAGCAGCCTATTACCAGACAGGGGTCGCACAGATACGCAGTATTTT. Together with reference TRBV7-7 and TRBJ2-3, the CDR3 gives the full variable domain: GAGVSQSPRYKVTKRGQDVTLRCDPISSHATLYWYQQALGQGPEFLTYFNYEAQPDKSGLPSDRFSAERPEGSISTLTIQRTEQRDSAMYRCASSLLPDRGRTDTQYFGPGTRLTVL.

This chain joins TRBV12-3 or TRBV12-4 and TRBJ1-1, with D possibly matching TRBD1 (6 bases). The ends were cut back, 4 bases at V and 4 bases at J, with 10 bases in the middle. The CDR3 totals 13 residues. The CDR3 spells CASSSIGGTEAFF. DNA of the CDR3: TGTGCCAGCAGTTCGATAGGGGGCACTGAAGCTTTCTTT.

The V call is TRBV9, the J call TRBJ2-3; 10 nucleotides match TRBD2. The CDR3 sequence is 14 residues long. V lost 4 bases, J lost 4 bases, and 3 bases stayed unmatched. CDR1 and CDR2 from the germline V gene are SGDLS and YYNGEE. The CDR3 loop is CASSQGLASDTQYF. CDR3 DNA: TGTGCCAGCAGCCAGGGACTAGCGTCAGATACGCAGTATTTT.

The chain is built from TRBV20-1 and TRBJ2-7, with TRBD1 matching over 8 bases. CDR1 is DFQATT, CDR2 SNEGSKA, per germline (reference sequence). V lost 3 bases and J lost 2; bases outside the gene matches: 6. This CDR3 has 14 amino acids. The CDR3 DNA is TGCAGTGCTAGTATAGGACAGGGAGCCTACGAGCAGTACTTC. Protein product: CSASIGQGAYEQYF.

The genes are TRBV5-5 and TRBJ1-1; the D gene is possibly TRBD1 (6 bases). V dropped 4 bases and J dropped 3 bases, with 16 bases sitting between them. The CDR3 spans 15 residues. Germline CDR1 SGHKS, CDR2 YYEKEE (reference sequence). The CDR3 coding sequence is TGTGCCAGCAGCCCGGACATAAACAGGGACACTGAAGCTTTCTTT. This translates into CASSPDINRDTEAFF.

In this sample, this clone turned up once. The chain joins TRBV18 to TRBJ1-2; 9 positions agree with TRBD1. With V trimmed by 0 bases and J by 9 bases, 14 bases remained unmatched. Germline V lookup: CDR1 KGHSH, CDR2 LQKENI. The CDR3 is made up of 17 amino acids. CDR3 in amino acids: CASSPPTDRGVLRSYTF. In DNA, the CDR3 is TGTGCCAGCTCACCACCCACCGACAGGGGGGTTCTCAGGAGCTACACCTTC. Full variable domain (rest looked up from reference TRBV18 and TRBJ1-2): NAGVMQNPRHLVRRRGQEARLRCSPMKGHSHVYWYRQLPEEGLKFMVYLQKENIIDESGMPKERFSAEFPKEGPSILRIQQVVRGDSAAYFCASSPPTDRGVLRSYTFGSGTRLTVV.

The gene calls are TRBV28 and TRBJ2-2; 9 bases align to TRBD2. This CDR3 is 14 amino acids long. Germline CDR1 and CDR2: MDHEN and SYDVKM. V shed 6 bases and J 5 bases; nucleotides not matched to a gene: 4. The DNA for the CDR3 is TGTGCCAGCAGGGGGACTAGCATAACCGGGGAGCTGTTTTTT. Its translation is CASRGTSITGELFF.

This clone has a handful of counts. The chain uses TRBV14 and TRBJ1-1; D not certain. Per germline, CDR1 SGHDN and CDR2 FVKESK. The ends were cut back, 4 bases at V and 1 base at J, with 7 bases in the middle. This CDR3 spans 13 amino acids. The CDR3 here is CASSRGRNTEAFF. The CDR3 DNA reads TGTGCCAGCAGCCGTGGCAGGAACACTGAAGCTTTCTTT.